The table lists the clone carrying this TCR beta chain with a count of one. The antigen is not known. The sample belongs to a study of cytomegalovirus exposure and HLA in healthy donors. Study-wide results and caveats: With later analysis, a missense DCLRE1C variant became linked to TCR beta V- and J-gene trimming. The authors considered a cluster of highly shared sequence variants likely to be a sequencing artifact.

Donors showed nominal health when sampled, although they likely had unrecorded immune exposures. PCR involved 60 Vbeta and 13 Jbeta primers. Sequencing used immunoSEQ multiplex PCR; TCRdb keeps in-frame clones, though not all of them. The table includes around 200,000 clones, about 79% detected once. Germline CDR1 is SGHRS and CDR2 is YFSETQ. The CDR3 has 15 residues. The V and J ends lost 4 bases and 0 bases, in that order; junction bases with no gene match: 3. The chain is built from TRBV5-1 and TRBJ2-1; TRBD2 matches 8 bases. The TCR was taken from a girl aged 2 to 9 in good health and CMV-seropositive. The source material was PBMCs. The CDR3 nucleotides are TGCGCCAGCAGCCCCCTAGCGGGCTCCTACAATGAGCAGTTCTTC. This translates into CASSPLAGSYNEQFF.